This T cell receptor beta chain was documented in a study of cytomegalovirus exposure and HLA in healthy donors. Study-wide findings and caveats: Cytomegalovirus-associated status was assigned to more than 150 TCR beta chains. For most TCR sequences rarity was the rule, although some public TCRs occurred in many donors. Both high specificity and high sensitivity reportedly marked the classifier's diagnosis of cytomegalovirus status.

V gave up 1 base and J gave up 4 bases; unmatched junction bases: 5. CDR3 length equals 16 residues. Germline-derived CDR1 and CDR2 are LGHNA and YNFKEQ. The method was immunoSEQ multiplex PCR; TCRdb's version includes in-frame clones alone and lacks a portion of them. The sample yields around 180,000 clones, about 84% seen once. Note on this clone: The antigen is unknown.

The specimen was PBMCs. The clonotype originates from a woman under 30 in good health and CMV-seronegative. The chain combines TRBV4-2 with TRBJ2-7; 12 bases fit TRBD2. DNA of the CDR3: TGTGCCAGCAGCCAAGCGCTAGCGGGAGGGCCGTACGAGCAGTACTTC. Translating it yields CASSQALAGGPYEQYF.